Listed below are T cell receptor beta chains from one sample, sequenced in a study of CD8+CD57+ T cells in acquired aplastic anemia. MiXCR, run by TCRdb on the reads, gives a single entry per CDR3 protein. The sample yields fewer than 200,000 distinct CDR3 sequences, around 48% seen once. Sequencing was performed on sorted CD4+, CD8+, or CD8+CD57+ T cells (not recorded which) from PBMCs. The receptors stem from a human donor with aplastic anemia. The CDR3 runs from the conserved cysteine through the conserved F or W. A D gene is named only where the DNA matches it firmly. Only part of the rows carry a size: once, few, many, or a class if the clone is expanded.

J gene: TRBJ2-3; clone size: -; D gene: TRBD1; V gene: TRBV7-2; CDR3 DNA: TGTGCCAGCATTGGACAGGCTTCAGATACGCAGTATTTT; CDR3 protein: CASIGQASDTQYF
J gene: TRBJ1-3; clone size: many; D gene: -; V gene: TRBV25-1; CDR3 DNA: TGTGCCAGCAGTCCCACGACGAGCACCATATATTTT; CDR3 protein: CASSPTTSTIYF
J gene: TRBJ2-7; clone size: few; D gene: -; V gene: TRBV2; CDR3 DNA: TGTGCCAGCAATGAAGGGCAGGGCCCCTACGAGCAGTACTTC; CDR3 protein: CASNEGQGPYEQYF
J gene: TRBJ2-5; clone size: -; D gene: -; V gene: TRBV7-9; CDR3 DNA: TGTGCCAGCAGCTTAGATGCCCGAGAGACCCAGTACTTC; CDR3 protein: CASSLDARETQYF
J gene: TRBJ2-1; clone size: -; D gene: -; V gene: TRBV7-9; CDR3 DNA: TGCGCCAGCAGCCAAGGATCCATTGAGCAGTTCTTC; CDR3 protein: CASSQGSIEQFF
J gene: TRBJ1-1; clone size: -; D gene: -; V gene: TRBV19; CDR3 DNA: TGTGCCAGTAGCGAAAAGAGGAACACTGAAGCTTTCTTT; CDR3 protein: CASSEKRNTEAFF
J gene: TRBJ2-7; clone size: once; D gene: TRBD1; V gene: TRBV24-1; CDR3 DNA: TGTGCCACCAGTGATTGGGGGACAGATACCTACGAGCAGTACTTC; CDR3 protein: CATSDWGTDTYEQYF
J gene: TRBJ2-1; clone size: many; D gene: -; V gene: TRBV10-1; CDR3 DNA: TGCGCCAGCACCCTATACACGCCCCACTACAATGAGCAGTTCTTC; CDR3 protein: CASTLYTPHYNEQFF
J gene: TRBJ2-1; clone size: -; D gene: -; V gene: TRBV24-1; CDR3 DNA: TGTGCCACCAGTGATCAAGGGGATGAGCAGTTCTTC; CDR3 protein: CATSDQGDEQFF
J gene: TRBJ1-1; clone size: -; D gene: -; V gene: TRBV5-5; CDR3 DNA: TGTGCCAGCAGCTTGGCTGGGTCGGACACTGAAGCTTTCTTT; CDR3 protein: CASSLAGSDTEAFF
J gene: TRBJ1-2; clone size: -; D gene: -; V gene: TRBV7-9; CDR3 DNA: TGTGCCAGCAGCCAGAACAGGGATGGCTACACCTTC; CDR3 protein: CASSQNRDGYTF
J gene: TRBJ1-5; clone size: many; D gene: -; V gene: TRBV6-1; CDR3 DNA: TGTGCCAGCAGTGAAGAAGGAATTCAGCCCCAGCATTTT; CDR3 protein: CASSEEGIQPQHF
J gene: TRBJ1-2; clone size: -; D gene: -; V gene: TRBV29-1; CDR3 DNA: TGCAGCTGGGAGGGGGTTGGCTACACCTTC; CDR3 protein: CSWEGVGYTF
J gene: TRBJ2-6; clone size: many; D gene: -; V gene: TRBV12-3/TRBV12-4; CDR3 DNA: TGTGCCAGCAGTATACAGGGGGCCAACGTCCTGACTTTC; CDR3 protein: CASSIQGANVLTF
J gene: TRBJ2-3; clone size: -; D gene: -; V gene: TRBV20-1; CDR3 DNA: TGCAGTGCTTCATTAGCTGCTAGCACAGATACGCAGTATTTT; CDR3 protein: CSASLAASTDTQYF
J gene: TRBJ1-6; clone size: many; D gene: -; V gene: TRBV19; CDR3 DNA: TGTGCCAGTAGTATTTATTACGGGAATTCACCCCTCCACTTT; CDR3 protein: CASSIYYGNSPLHF
J gene: TRBJ1-5; clone size: many; D gene: -; V gene: TRBV3-1; CDR3 DNA: TGTGCCAGCAGCCAAGACATTACAGGGATACAGCCCCAGCATTTT; CDR3 protein: CASSQDITGIQPQHF
J gene: TRBJ1-5; clone size: -; D gene: -; V gene: TRBV24-1; CDR3 DNA: TGTGCCACCAGTCGACAGGGCAATCAGCCCCAGCATTTT; CDR3 protein: CATSRQGNQPQHF
J gene: TRBJ2-3; clone size: -; D gene: TRBD2; V gene: TRBV11-2; CDR3 DNA: TGTGCCAGCCCACTGGAAGCGGGAGCGCTCACAGATACGCAGTATTTT; CDR3 protein: CASPLEAGALTDTQYF
J gene: TRBJ1-1; clone size: many; D gene: -; V gene: TRBV10-3; CDR3 DNA: TGTGCCATCAGTGAGCCGGGGGCTTTGAACACTGAAGCTTTCTTT; CDR3 protein: CAISEPGALNTEAFF
J gene: TRBJ2-6; clone size: few; D gene: TRBD1; V gene: TRBV7-2; CDR3 DNA: TGTGCCAGCAGCTTAGCTGCAGGGGGCTTAGGTGGGGCCAACGTCCTGACTTTC; CDR3 protein: CASSLAAGGLGGANVLTF
J gene: TRBJ2-7; clone size: once; D gene: -; V gene: TRBV19; CDR3 DNA: TGTGCCAGTAGACCTGACAGGACTGTCTACGAGCAGTACTTC; CDR3 protein: CASRPDRTVYEQYF
J gene: TRBJ1-4; clone size: -; D gene: TRBD1; V gene: TRBV3-1; CDR3 DNA: TGTGCCAGCAGCCAACCAGGGACAGGAGTTAATGAAAAACTGTTTTTT; CDR3 protein: CASSQPGTGVNEKLFF
J gene: TRBJ2-7; clone size: -; D gene: TRBD2; V gene: TRBV18; CDR3 DNA: TGTGCCAGCTCACTTATTAGGGAGACTACGGGACTAGCGGGAGATCCTAACGAGCAGTACTTC; CDR3 protein: CASSLIRETTGLAGDPNEQYF
J gene: TRBJ1-1; clone size: once; D gene: -; V gene: TRBV7-6; CDR3 DNA: TGTGCCAGCAGCTTGCTAGACACTGAAGCTTTCTTT; CDR3 protein: CASSLLDTEAFF
J gene: TRBJ1-2; clone size: -; D gene: -; V gene: TRBV7-9; CDR3 DNA: TGTGCCAGCAGCTTAGGGGCAGGAGCAAACTATGGCTACACCTTC; CDR3 protein: CASSLGAGANYGYTF
J gene: TRBJ1-2; clone size: -; D gene: -; V gene: TRBV25-1; CDR3 DNA: TGTGCCAGCAGTGAAAATGACGGATTGCTCTATGGCTACACCTTC; CDR3 protein: CASSENDGLLYGYTF
J gene: TRBJ2-7; clone size: -; D gene: -; V gene: TRBV30; CDR3 DNA: TGTGCCTGGGACGGGTCCCCCTACGAGCAGTACTTC; CDR3 protein: CAWDGSPYEQYF
J gene: TRBJ2-5; clone size: -; D gene: TRBD2; V gene: TRBV20-1; CDR3 DNA: TGCAGTGCCGTCCTAGCGGGGGTTTGGGAGACCCAGTACTTC; CDR3 protein: CSAVLAGVWETQYF
J gene: TRBJ2-7; clone size: many; D gene: TRBD1; V gene: TRBV4-3; CDR3 DNA: TGCGCCAGCAGCCAAGAAGCTGGGGGACAGGGGGTAGGGCAGTACTTC; CDR3 protein: CASSQEAGGQGVGQYF
J gene: TRBJ2-3; clone size: -; D gene: TRBD1; V gene: TRBV4-2; CDR3 DNA: TGTGCCAGCAGCCAAGGGGCCAGGGGGCCTTTTTCGACAGATACGCAGTATTTT; CDR3 protein: CASSQGARGPFSTDTQYF
J gene: TRBJ2-3; clone size: -; D gene: -; V gene: TRBV6-1; CDR3 DNA: TGTGCCATCAGTGAAGCGGTCCGCACAGATACGCAGTATTTT; CDR3 protein: CAISEAVRTDTQYF
J gene: TRBJ2-1; clone size: -; D gene: -; V gene: TRBV7-3; CDR3 DNA: TGTGCCAGCAGCATCCTAGCAGGCTCCTACAATGAGCAGTTCTTC; CDR3 protein: CASSILAGSYNEQFF
J gene: TRBJ2-3; clone size: -; D gene: TRBD2; V gene: TRBV29-1; CDR3 DNA: TGCAGCGTTCCTCGGACTAGCGGGAGCCGTATAGATACGCAGTATTTT; CDR3 protein: CSVPRTSGSRIDTQYF
J gene: TRBJ1-2; clone size: -; D gene: TRBD1; V gene: TRBV19; CDR3 DNA: TGTGCCAGTAGTATAGATCTTGAGACAGGGGGCGGCTACACCTTC; CDR3 protein: CASSIDLETGGGYTF
J gene: TRBJ2-7; clone size: -; D gene: TRBD1; V gene: TRBV25-1; CDR3 DNA: TGTGCCAGCAGTGCGTTCGGGACAGGGGGCATCTACTTGGGGGAGCAGTACTTC; CDR3 protein: CASSAFGTGGIYLGEQYF
J gene: TRBJ2-6; clone size: many; D gene: -; V gene: TRBV7-9; CDR3 DNA: TGTGCCAGCAGCTTGGGGTCTGGGGCCAACGTCCTGACTTTC; CDR3 protein: CASSLGSGANVLTF
J gene: TRBJ2-7; clone size: -; D gene: -; V gene: TRBV5-6; CDR3 DNA: TGTGCCAGCACTCTGGGGCAGGTATCCTACGAGCAGTACTTC; CDR3 protein: CASTLGQVSYEQYF
J gene: TRBJ2-7; clone size: once; D gene: TRBD2; V gene: TRBV20-1; CDR3 DNA: TGCAGTGCTAGAGCAGGTGCAGGACTAGCCTCCGAGCAGTACTTC; CDR3 protein: CSARAGAGLASEQYF
J gene: TRBJ1-6; clone size: few; D gene: -; V gene: TRBV19; CDR3 DNA: TGTGCCAGTAGTTCCGGGGATTCACCCCTCCACTTT; CDR3 protein: CASSSGDSPLHF
J gene: TRBJ2-3; clone size: few; D gene: TRBD1; V gene: TRBV24-1; CDR3 DNA: TGTGCCACCAGTGTTGAGGGACAGGGCACAGATACGCAGTATTTT; CDR3 protein: CATSVEGQGTDTQYF
J gene: TRBJ1-5; clone size: few; D gene: -; V gene: TRBV19; CDR3 DNA: TGTGCCAGTAGCAGAGGGGACACACTTCAGCCCCAGCATTTT; CDR3 protein: CASSRGDTLQPQHF
J gene: TRBJ1-5; clone size: many; D gene: TRBD1; V gene: TRBV7-9; CDR3 DNA: TGTGCCAGCAGCTTAGTATTCAAGAGGGACAGAGATCAGCCCCAGCATTTT; CDR3 protein: CASSLVFKRDRDQPQHF
J gene: TRBJ1-2; clone size: -; D gene: -; V gene: TRBV20-1; CDR3 DNA: TGCAGTGCTAGAGTTTTGGGCACAGGCTACACCTTC; CDR3 protein: CSARVLGTGYTF
J gene: TRBJ2-3; clone size: many; D gene: -; V gene: TRBV5-1; CDR3 DNA: TGCGCCAGCAGCTTGGGCGGGAGCACAGATACGCAGTATTTT; CDR3 protein: CASSLGGSTDTQYF